This T cell receptor beta chain was captured by sequencing in a study of OX40 agonist ivuxolimab in advanced cancers. Across the study: An anti-OX40 (CD134) antibody with agonistic activity, ivuxolimab, was administered to patients.

Assay used: immunoSEQ multiplex PCR; TCRdb lists only in-frame clones, some missing. The sample has roughly 80,000 clones, roughly 88% seen once. This CDR3 has 12 residues. The V end lost 1 base, the J end lost 10 bases, and 8 bases lay between the germline ends. Germline CDR1 reads SGHTA; CDR2 reads FQGNSA. The chain has TRBV7-2 and TRBJ2-1, with D tentatively TRBD2 (5 bases). The source was CD4+ or CD8+ T cells sorted from blood, collected in a trial of the OX40 agonist ivuxolimab. This receptor was taken from an adult with an advanced solid tumor such as melanoma, head and neck, liver or kidney cancer. CDR3 sequence reads: CASSLDSGEQFF. DNA for the CDR3: TGTGCCAGCAGCTTAGATTCGGGGGAGCAGTTCTTC.